This T cell receptor beta chain was found in a study of regulatory T cells in long-lasting Graves disease. Study findings and constraints: For persistent Graves' patients, TCR diversity was lower than for newly diagnosed ones. The persistent group shared 2,700 or so public clonotypes, more than the roughly 990 shared by new patients.

This sample's time point: newly diagnosed GD, antithyroid drugs for less than 3 months. With RNA extracted from PBMCs as input, the TCR library was made. Each of the patients was recruited from an endocrinology department situated in Xi'an, China. Arm-PCR with iRepertoire HTBI primers amplified the CDR3 regions for these TCR beta libraries. TCRdb called the multiplex PCR reads again in MiXCR, with one record for every CDR3 protein. The repertoire includes 530,000 or so distinct CDR3 sequences, roughly 15% of them detected once, and 12% sits in the top ten. This clonotype came up once. Antigen: not known. The CDR3 is made up of 16 amino acids. V lost 6 bases to trimming and J lost 10 bases; unmatched junction nucleotides: 15. CDR1 and CDR2 (germline): KGHSH, LQKENI. These data were also reused for a study on T cells in Graves' hyperthyroidism and ophthalmopathy. That source reports: Those patients with uncontrolled infection, other autoimmune disease, pregnancy or lactation were excluded.

The TCR comes from a man aged 18 to 30 with Graves disease. This rearrangement joins TRBV18 to TRBJ1-6; 7 bases align to TRBD1. The sample was peripheral blood mononuclear cells (PBMCs), taken at new diagnosis, from a patient treated with antithyroid drugs. The chain's CDR3 is CASSVRDSAAGSPLHF. CDR3 coding DNA: TGTGCCAGCTCGGTCCGGGACAGCGCGGCGGGGTCACCCCTCCACTTT.